This T cell receptor (beta chain) was profiled in a study of PD-L1 blockade in urothelial cancer. Looking at the study overall: The study recovered a median of roughly 150,000 T cells per blood sample.

Here immunoSEQ multiplex PCR was the method, and the copy in TCRdb shows in-frame clones only, minus some. The data hold about 22,000 clones, with roughly 89% observed a single time. V was cut by 4 bases and J by 5 bases, with 14 bases left in between. CDR3 length: 14 residues. Germline V CDR1 and CDR2: KGHSH, LQKENI. This sequence was found in a woman aged 60-75 years with urothelial cancer. The sample here was PBMCs, taken around atezolizumab (anti-PD-L1) treatment. The chain links TRBV18 to TRBJ1-1; a possible D gene is TRBD1 (5 bases). CDR3 region: CASSQGSSETEAFF. The CDR3 DNA sequence: TGTGCCAGCTCACAGGGGTCGTCGGAAACTGAAGCTTTCTTT.